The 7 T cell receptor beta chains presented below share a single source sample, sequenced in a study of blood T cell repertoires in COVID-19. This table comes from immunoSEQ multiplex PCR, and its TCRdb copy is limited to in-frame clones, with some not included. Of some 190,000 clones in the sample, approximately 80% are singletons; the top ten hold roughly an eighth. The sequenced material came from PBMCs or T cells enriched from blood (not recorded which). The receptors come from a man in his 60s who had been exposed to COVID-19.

CDR3 region: CASSEASGTGHEKLFF. CDR3 bases: TGTGCCAGCAGTGAAGCTTCCGGGACAGGGCATGAAAAACTGTTTTTT. This chain connects TRBV6-1 to TRBJ1-4, with 9 bases lining up with TRBD1. CDR1 MNHNS and CDR2 SASEGT come from the germline V gene. Losses at the gene ends were 0 bases for V and 6 bases for J; bases not matched to a gene: 5. There are 16 residues in the CDR3.

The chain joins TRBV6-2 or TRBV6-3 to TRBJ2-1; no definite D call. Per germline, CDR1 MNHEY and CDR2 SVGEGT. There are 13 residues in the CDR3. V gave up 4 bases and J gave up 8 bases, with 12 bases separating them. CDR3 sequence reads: CASSLPVVDEQFF. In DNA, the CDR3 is TGTGCCAGCAGTTTGCCGGTCGTTGATGAGCAGTTCTTC.

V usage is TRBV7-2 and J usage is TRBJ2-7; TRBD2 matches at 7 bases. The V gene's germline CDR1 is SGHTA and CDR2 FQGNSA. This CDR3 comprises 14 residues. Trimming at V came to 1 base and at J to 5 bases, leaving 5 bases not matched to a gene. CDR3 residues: CASSLDGRRDEQYF. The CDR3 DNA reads TGTGCCAGCAGCTTAGACGGGAGGCGGGACGAGCAGTACTTC.

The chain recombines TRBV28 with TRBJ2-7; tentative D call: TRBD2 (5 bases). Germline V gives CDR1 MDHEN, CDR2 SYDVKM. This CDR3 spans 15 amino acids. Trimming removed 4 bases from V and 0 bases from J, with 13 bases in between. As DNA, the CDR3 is TGTGCCAGCAGTTCCCCCCGAGGGTTCTCCTACGAGCAGTACTTC. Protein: CASSSPRGFSYEQYF.

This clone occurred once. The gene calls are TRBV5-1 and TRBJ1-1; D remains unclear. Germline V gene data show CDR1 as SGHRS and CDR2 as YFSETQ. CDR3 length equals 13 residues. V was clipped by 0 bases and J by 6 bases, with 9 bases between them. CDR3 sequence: CASSLAGLAEAFF. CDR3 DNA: TGCGCCAGCAGCTTGGCTGGGCTGGCTGAAGCTTTCTTT.

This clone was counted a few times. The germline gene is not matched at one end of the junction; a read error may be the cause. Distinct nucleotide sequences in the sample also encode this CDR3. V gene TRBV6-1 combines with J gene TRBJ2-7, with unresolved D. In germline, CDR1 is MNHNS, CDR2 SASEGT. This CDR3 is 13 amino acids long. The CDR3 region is CASSEGNSIQQYF. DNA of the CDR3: TGTGCTAGCAGTGAAGGTAATAGTATCCAGCAGTACTTC.

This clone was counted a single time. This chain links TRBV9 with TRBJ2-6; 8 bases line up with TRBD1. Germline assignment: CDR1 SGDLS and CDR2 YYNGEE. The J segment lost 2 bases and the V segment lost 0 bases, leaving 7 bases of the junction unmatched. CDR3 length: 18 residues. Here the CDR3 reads CASSVAPGGLPGANVLTF. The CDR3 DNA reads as TGTGCCAGCAGCGTAGCACCAGGGGGCCTACCTGGGGCCAACGTCCTGACTTTC.